The 10 T cell receptor beta chains below were found in one sample sequenced in a study of blood T cell repertoires in COVID-19 (dated by TCRdb to about 2020). The protocol used for the library was the immunoSEQ multiplex PCR assay. In its TCRdb copy, this immuneACCESS table keeps in-frame sequences only and misses some clones. Where compared with another copy, unresolved V genes explain less than half of these, and the others have no known cause. The sample data list about 410,000 clones, and 80% to 90% of these were observed just once. Clones ranked in the top ten supply more than 1.4% of the sample. What was sequenced was peripheral blood. These receptors came from a woman in her twenties or thirties with active or convalescent COVID-19.

In the case of this clone: The junction differs from germline at one of its ends, possibly a read error. This rearrangement joins TRBV2 to TRBJ2-4, with TRBD1 identical over 7 bases. Germline loops: CDR1 SNHLY, CDR2 FYNNEI. CDR3 length equals 12 residues. Written as DNA, the CDR3 is TGTGCCAGCAGGGAACCCGCCGGGACAGTGACTTTC. Amino acids: CASREPAGTVTF. Full variable domain (remainder filled in from reference TRBV2 and TRBJ2-4): EPEVTQTPSHQVTQMGQEVILRCVPISNHLYFYWYRQILGQKVEFLVSFYNNEISEKSEIFDDQFSVERPDGSNFTLKIRSTKLEDSAMYFCASREPAGTVTFGAGTRLSVL.

There are a few counts of this clone. The CDR3 DNA reads as TGTGCCAGCAGGACGGGAGGGAGTGAGCAGTTCTTC. It yields the protein CASRTGGSEQFF. The V call is TRBV27, the J call TRBJ2-1, with 8 bases lining up with TRBD2. The CDR3 sequence is 12 residues long. The J segment lost 9 bases and the V segment lost 6 bases, leaving 4 bases of the junction unmatched. Germline V gene lookup returns CDR1 MNHEY and CDR2 SMNVEV (reference sequence).

This clone appeared a few times. V gene TRBV5-1 combines with J gene TRBJ1-1; TRBD1 might be the D (5 bases). Germline V gives CDR1 SGHRS, CDR2 YFSETQ. The CDR3 consists of 13 residues. V lost 8 bases, J lost 0 bases, and 11 bases lay in between. CDR3 protein: CASQGHLNTEAFF. CDR3 nucleotide sequence: TGCGCCAGTCAAGGACACTTGAACACTGAAGCTTTCTTT.

V usage is TRBV7-6 and J usage is TRBJ2-7; perhaps TRBD1 as D (6 bases). CDR1 and CDR2 (germline): SGHVS, FNYEAQ. The ends were cut back, 5 bases at V and 3 bases at J, with 14 bases in the middle. The CDR3 consists of 14 residues. The CDR3, as DNA: TGTGCCAGCAGCCTCCAAGACAGGCTCTACGAGCAGTACTTC. Protein product: CASSLQDRLYEQYF.

This clone has more than one count but fewer than ten. The chain combines TRBV6-4 with TRBJ1-6; TRBD1 aligns across 9 bases. The ends lost 2 bases at V and 6 bases at J; junction bases unmatched: 5. Looked up from germline, CDR1 is MRHNA and CDR2 is SNTAGT. The CDR3 runs to 16 residues. The CDR3 nucleotides are TGTGCCAGCAGTGACCGAACAGGGGGCGGTAATTCACCCCTCCACTTT. Amino acid sequence: CASSDRTGGGNSPLHF.

The V and J genes are TRBV12-3 or TRBV12-4 and TRBJ2-7; TRBD2 is a possible D gene (6 bases). V lost 2 bases and J 3 bases, leaving 8 bases between the germline ends. The CDR3 loop spans 13 amino acids. The CDR3 sequence: CASSLFSGYEQYF. The DNA for the CDR3 is TGTGCCAGCAGTTTATTTAGCGGCTACGAGCAGTACTTC.

The J gene is TRBJ2-7, the V gene TRBV7-2; 7 bases align to TRBD2. There are 15 residues in the CDR3. Germline CDR1 SGHTA, CDR2 FQGNSA. Germline trimming cut 0 bases from V and 3 bases from J; bases unmatched to any gene: 5. CDR3 in amino acids: CASSLAVGEGYEQYF. The CDR3, as DNA: TGTGCCAGCAGCTTAGCTGTGGGGGAGGGCTACGAGCAGTACTTC.

This sequence joins TRBV11-2 and TRBJ2-7; no firm D call. Per germline, CDR1 SGHAT and CDR2 FQNNGV. The CDR3 has 11 residues. Trimming took off 5 bases at V and 7 bases at J, with 9 bases between the two ends. CDR3 in amino acids: CASSVNLEQYF. CDR3 coding DNA: TGTGCCAGCAGCGTCAACTTAGAGCAGTACTTC.

The gene calls are TRBV27 and TRBJ2-1; 10 nucleotides match TRBD2. Germline values: CDR1 MNHEY, CDR2 SMNVEV (reference sequence). The CDR3 extends over 13 amino acids. Germline trimming cut 5 bases from V and 10 bases from J; bases unmatched to any gene: 5. CDR3 bases: TGTGCCAGCAGTCTGCCGGGACTAGCGGAGCAGTTCTTC. It encodes CASSLPGLAEQFF.

This sequence joins TRBV25-1 and TRBJ1-1; 12 bases agree with TRBD1. V lost 6 bases to trimming and J lost 4 bases; unmatched junction nucleotides: 12. The CDR3 has 17 residues. Per germline, CDR1 MGHDK and CDR2 SYGVNS. The CDR3 loop is CASSNRDRGLGRTEAFF. DNA of the CDR3: TGTGCCAGCAGCAACCGGGACAGGGGGCTTGGACGCACTGAAGCTTTCTTT. The complete variable domain, with remaining parts taken from reference TRBV25-1 and TRBJ1-1, reads EADIYQTPRYLVIGTGKKITLECSQTMGHDKMYWYQQDPGMELHLIHYSYGVNSTEKGDLSSESTVSRIRTEHFPLTLESARPSHTSQYLCASSNRDRGLGRTEAFFGQGTRLTVV.